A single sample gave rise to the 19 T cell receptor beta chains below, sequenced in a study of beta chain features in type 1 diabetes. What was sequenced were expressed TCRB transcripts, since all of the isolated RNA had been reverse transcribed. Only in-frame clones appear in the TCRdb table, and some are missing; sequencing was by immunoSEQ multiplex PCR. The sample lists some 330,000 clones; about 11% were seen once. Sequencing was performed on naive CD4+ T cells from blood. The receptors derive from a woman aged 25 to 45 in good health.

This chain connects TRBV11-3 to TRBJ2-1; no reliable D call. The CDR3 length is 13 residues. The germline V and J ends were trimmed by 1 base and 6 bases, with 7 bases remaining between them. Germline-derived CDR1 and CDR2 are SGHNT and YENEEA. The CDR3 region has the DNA TGTGCCAGCAGCTTAGTCAGTACCAATGAGCAGTTCTTC. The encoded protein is CASSLVSTNEQFF.

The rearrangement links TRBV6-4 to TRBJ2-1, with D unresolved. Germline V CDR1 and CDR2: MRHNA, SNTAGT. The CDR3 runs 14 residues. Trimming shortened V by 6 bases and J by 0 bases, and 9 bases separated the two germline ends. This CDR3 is CASRLDTSYNEQFF. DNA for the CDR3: TGTGCCAGCAGACTTGACACCTCCTACAATGAGCAGTTCTTC.

The CDR3 DNA reads TGTGCCTGGGGCGGGACAGGGTATTATGAAAAACTGTTTTTT. This gives the protein CAWGGTGYYEKLFF. The chain combines TRBV30 with TRBJ1-4, with TRBD1 matching over 9 bases. Germline-derived CDR1 and CDR2 are GTSNPN and SVGIG (reference sequence). This CDR3 region has 14 residues. The junction had 7 bases not matched to a gene; V was cut back by 5 bases and J by 6 bases.

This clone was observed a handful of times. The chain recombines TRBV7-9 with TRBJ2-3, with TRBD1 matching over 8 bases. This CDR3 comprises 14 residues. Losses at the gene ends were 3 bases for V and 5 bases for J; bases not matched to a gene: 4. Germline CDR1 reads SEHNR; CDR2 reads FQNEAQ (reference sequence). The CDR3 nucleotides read TGTGCCAGCAGCTTCGGACAGGGCAAAGATACGCAGTATTTT. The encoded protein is CASSFGQGKDTQYF. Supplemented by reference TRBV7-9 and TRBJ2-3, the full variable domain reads DTGVSQNPRHKITKRGQNVTFRCDPISEHNRLYWYRQTLGQGPEFLTYFQNEAQLEKSRLLSDRFSAERPKGSFSTLEIQRTEQGDSAMYLCASSFGQGKDTQYFGPGTRLTVL.

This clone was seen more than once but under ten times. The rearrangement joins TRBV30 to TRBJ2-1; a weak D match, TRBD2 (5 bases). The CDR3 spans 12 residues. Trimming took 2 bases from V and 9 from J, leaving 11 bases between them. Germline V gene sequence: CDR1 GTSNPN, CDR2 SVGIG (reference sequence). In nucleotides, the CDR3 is TGTGCCTGGAGTTTGACCCGGGGTGAGCAGTTCTTC. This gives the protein CAWSLTRGEQFF.

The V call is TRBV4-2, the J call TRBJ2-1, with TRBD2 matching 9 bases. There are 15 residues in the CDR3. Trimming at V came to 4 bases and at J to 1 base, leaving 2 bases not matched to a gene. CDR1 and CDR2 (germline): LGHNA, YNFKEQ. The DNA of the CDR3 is TGTGCCAGCAGCCCCACTAGCGGGTCCTACAATGAGCAGTTCTTC. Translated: CASSPTSGSYNEQFF.

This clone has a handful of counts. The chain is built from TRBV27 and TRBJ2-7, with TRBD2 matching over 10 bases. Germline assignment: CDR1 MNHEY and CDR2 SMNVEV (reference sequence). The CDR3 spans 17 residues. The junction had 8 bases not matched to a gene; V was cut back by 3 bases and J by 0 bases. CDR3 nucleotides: TGTGCCAGCAGTTTTAATCCTAGCGGGGGATTCTCCTACGAGCAGTACTTC. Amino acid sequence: CASSFNPSGGFSYEQYF.

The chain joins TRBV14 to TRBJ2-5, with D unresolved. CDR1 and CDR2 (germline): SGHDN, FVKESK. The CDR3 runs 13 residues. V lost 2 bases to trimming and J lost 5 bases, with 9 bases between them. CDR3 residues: CASSQSPVETQYF. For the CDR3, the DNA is TGTGCCAGCAGCCAATCCCCGGTGGAGACCCAGTACTTC. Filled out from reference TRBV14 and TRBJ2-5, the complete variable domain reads EAGVTQFPSHSVIEKGQTVTLRCDPISGHDNLYWYRRVMGKEIKFLLHFVKESKQDESGMPNNRFLAERTGGTYSTLKVQPAELEDSGVYFCASSQSPVETQYFGPGTRLLVL.

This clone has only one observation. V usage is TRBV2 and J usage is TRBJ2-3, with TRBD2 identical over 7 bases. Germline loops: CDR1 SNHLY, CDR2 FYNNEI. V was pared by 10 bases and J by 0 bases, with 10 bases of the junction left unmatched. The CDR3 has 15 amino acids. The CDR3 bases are TGTGCCACCAATAGCGGGCCTACTAGCACAGATACGCAGTATTTT. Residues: CATNSGPTSTDTQYF.

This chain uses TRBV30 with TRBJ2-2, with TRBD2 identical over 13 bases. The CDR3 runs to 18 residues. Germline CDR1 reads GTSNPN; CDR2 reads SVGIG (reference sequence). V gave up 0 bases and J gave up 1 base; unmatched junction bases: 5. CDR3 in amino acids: CAWSVPGTSGMNTGELFF. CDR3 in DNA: TGTGCCTGGAGTGTACCGGGGACTAGCGGGATGAACACCGGGGAGCTGTTTTTT.

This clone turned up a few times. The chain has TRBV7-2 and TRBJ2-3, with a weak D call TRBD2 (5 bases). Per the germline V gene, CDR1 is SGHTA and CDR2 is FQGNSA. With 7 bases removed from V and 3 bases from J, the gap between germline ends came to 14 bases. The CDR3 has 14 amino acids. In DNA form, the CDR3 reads TGTGCCAGCATCCGAGGGCTGGAAACAGATACGCAGTATTTT. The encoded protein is CASIRGLETDTQYF.

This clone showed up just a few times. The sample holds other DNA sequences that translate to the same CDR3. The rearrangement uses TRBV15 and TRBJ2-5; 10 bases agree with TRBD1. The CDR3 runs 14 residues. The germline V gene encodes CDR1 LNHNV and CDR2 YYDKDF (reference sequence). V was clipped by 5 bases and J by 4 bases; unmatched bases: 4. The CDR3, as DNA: TGTGCCACCAGCCGGGACAGGGGAGCAGAGACCCAGTACTTC. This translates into CATSRDRGAETQYF.

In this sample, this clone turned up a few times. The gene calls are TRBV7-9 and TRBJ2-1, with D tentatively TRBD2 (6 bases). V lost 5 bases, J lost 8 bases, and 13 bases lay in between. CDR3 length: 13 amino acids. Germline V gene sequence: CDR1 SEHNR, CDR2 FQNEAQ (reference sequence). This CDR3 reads CASSIRDSDEQFF. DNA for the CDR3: TGTGCCAGCAGCATCCGGGACTCCGATGAGCAGTTCTTC. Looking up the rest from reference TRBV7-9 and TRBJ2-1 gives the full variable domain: DTGVSQNPRHKITKRGQNVTFRCDPISEHNRLYWYRQTLGQGPEFLTYFQNEAQLEKSRLLSDRFSAERPKGSFSTLEIQRTEQGDSAMYLCASSIRDSDEQFFGPGTRLTVL.

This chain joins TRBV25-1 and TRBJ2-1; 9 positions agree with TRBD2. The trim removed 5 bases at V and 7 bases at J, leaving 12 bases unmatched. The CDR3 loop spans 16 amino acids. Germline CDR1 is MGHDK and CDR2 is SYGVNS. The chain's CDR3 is CASSSFELSGRNEQFF. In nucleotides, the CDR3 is TGTGCCAGCAGTAGCTTCGAGTTGAGCGGGAGGAATGAGCAGTTCTTC.

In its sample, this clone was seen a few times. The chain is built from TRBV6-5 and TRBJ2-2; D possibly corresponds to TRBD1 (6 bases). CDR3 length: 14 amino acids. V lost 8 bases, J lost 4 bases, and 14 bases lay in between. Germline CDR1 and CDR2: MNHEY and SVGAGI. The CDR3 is CASGRRTVTGELFF. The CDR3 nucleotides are TGTGCCAGCGGTAGACGGACAGTCACCGGGGAGCTGTTTTTT.

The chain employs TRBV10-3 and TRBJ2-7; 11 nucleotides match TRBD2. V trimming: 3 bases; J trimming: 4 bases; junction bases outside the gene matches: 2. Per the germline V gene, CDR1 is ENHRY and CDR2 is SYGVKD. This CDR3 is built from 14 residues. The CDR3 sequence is CAISELAGEYEQYF. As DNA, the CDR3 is TGTGCCATCAGTGAACTAGCGGGAGAGTACGAGCAGTACTTC.

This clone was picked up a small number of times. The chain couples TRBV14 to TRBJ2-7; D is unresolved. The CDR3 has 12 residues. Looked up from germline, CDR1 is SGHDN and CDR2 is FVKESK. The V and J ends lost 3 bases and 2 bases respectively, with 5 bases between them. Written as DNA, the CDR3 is TGTGCCAGCAGCCAGAGCCCCTACGAGCAGTACTTC. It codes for CASSQSPYEQYF.

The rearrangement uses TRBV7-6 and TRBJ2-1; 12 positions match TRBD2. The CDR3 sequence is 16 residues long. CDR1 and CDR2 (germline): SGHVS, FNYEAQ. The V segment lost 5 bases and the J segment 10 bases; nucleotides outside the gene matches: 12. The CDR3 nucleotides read TGTGCCAGCAGCCTCCAGGGACTAGCGGGTTTAGGGGAGCAGTTCTTC. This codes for CASSLQGLAGLGEQFF. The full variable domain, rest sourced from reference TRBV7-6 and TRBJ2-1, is GAGVSQSPRYKVTKRGQDVALRCDPISGHVSLYWYRQALGQGPEFLTYFNYEAQQDKSGLPNDRFSAERPEGSISTLTIQRTEQRDSAMYRCASSLQGLAGLGEQFFGPGTRLTVL.

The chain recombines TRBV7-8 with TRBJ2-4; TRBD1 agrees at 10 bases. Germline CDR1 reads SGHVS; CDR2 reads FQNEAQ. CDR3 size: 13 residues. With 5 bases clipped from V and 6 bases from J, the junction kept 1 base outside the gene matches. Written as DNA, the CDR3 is TGTGCCAGCAGCCGGGACAGGGGAAACATTCAGTACTTC. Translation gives CASSRDRGNIQYF.